Each of the 26 T cell receptor beta chains below was sequenced from the same sample in a study of cytomegalovirus exposure and HLA in healthy donors. The PCR contained 60 Vbeta and 13 Jbeta primers. Measured with immunoSEQ multiplex PCR; TCRdb has only the in-frame clones, and not every one. This table holds about 55,000 clones, around four fifths found once. The source material was PBMCs. These receptors all stem from a man younger than 40 in good health and CMV-seronegative.

The rearrangement uses TRBV19 and TRBJ2-1, with 8 positions matching TRBD2. Germline CDR1 LNHDA, CDR2 SQIVND (reference sequence). V lost 3 bases to trimming and J lost 4 bases; unmatched junction nucleotides: 5. The CDR3 runs to 15 residues. CDR3: CASSISGGLYNEQFF. The CDR3 nucleotides read TGTGCCAGTAGTATTTCGGGAGGGTTATACAATGAGCAGTTCTTC.

V and J are TRBV7-6 and TRBJ2-3; D possibly corresponds to TRBD1 (5 bases). The germline CDR1 and CDR2 sequences are SGHVS and FNYEAQ. The CDR3 spans 14 residues. The V end was cut by 6 bases, the J end by 0 bases, with 10 bases between. CDR3 DNA sequence: TGTGCCAGCAGTTGGAAGGGGAGCACAGATACGCAGTATTTT. Protein: CASSWKGSTDTQYF. Full variable domain (missing parts from reference TRBV7-6 and TRBJ2-3): GAGVSQSPRYKVTKRGQDVALRCDPISGHVSLYWYRQALGQGPEFLTYFNYEAQQDKSGLPNDRFSAERPEGSISTLTIQRTEQRDSAMYRCASSWKGSTDTQYFGPGTRLTVL.

The chain combines TRBV5-1 with TRBJ2-7; TRBD1 aligns across 10 bases. V gave up 8 bases and J gave up 7 bases; unmatched junction bases: 6. Per germline, CDR1 SGHRS and CDR2 YFSETQ. The CDR3 sequence is 12 residues long. Here the CDR3 DNA reads TGCGCCAGTAGACAGGGGGCCGGAGAGCAGTACTTC. It specifies CASRQGAGEQYF.

This chain uses TRBV6-6 with TRBJ1-1, with TRBD1 matching 8 bases. CDR3 length: 14 residues. V was pared by 4 bases and J by 1 base, with 2 bases of the junction left unmatched. Germline V lookup: CDR1 MNHNY, CDR2 SVGAGI (reference sequence). CDR3 nucleotides: TGTGCCAGCAGTTGGACAGGGAGGAACACTGAAGCTTTCTTT. It encodes CASSWTGRNTEAFF.

The chain employs TRBV5-1 and TRBJ1-1; TRBD1 matches 7 bases. V lost 0 bases to trimming and J lost 2 bases; unmatched junction nucleotides: 7. The CDR3 has 16 amino acids. Germline loops: CDR1 SGHRS, CDR2 YFSETQ. The CDR3 loop reads CASSLALDRINTEAFF. The CDR3, as DNA: TGCGCCAGCAGCTTGGCCCTGGACAGGATTAACACTGAAGCTTTCTTT. The variable domain in full, with the rest retrieved from reference TRBV5-1 and TRBJ1-1, is KAGVTQTPRYLIKTRGQQVTLSCSPISGHRSVSWYQQTPGQGLQFLFEYFSETQRNKGNFPGRFSGRQFSNSRSEMNVSTLELGDSALYLCASSLALDRINTEAFFGQGTRLTVV.

The chain links TRBV7-3 to TRBJ2-3, with 9 bases aligning to TRBD2. V lost 5 bases, J lost 6 bases, and 6 bases stayed unmatched. This CDR3 spans 14 amino acids. From germline, CDR1 is SGHTA and CDR2 FQGTGA. The CDR3 DNA follows: TGTGCCAGCAGCCCGGGGACTAGCCGGGATACGCAGTATTTT. Translating gives CASSPGTSRDTQYF.

The chain couples TRBV30 to TRBJ2-2; 8 bases map to TRBD1. The CDR3 covers 14 residues. V lost 2 bases, J lost 5 bases, and 4 bases stayed unmatched. Germline lookup yields CDR1 GTSNPN and CDR2 SVGIG (reference sequence). CDR3 bases: TGTGCCTGGAGTCTTAACAGGGGGACCGGGGAGCTGTTTTTT. Amino acids: CAWSLNRGTGELFF.

The V and J genes are TRBV19 and TRBJ2-1, with D maybe TRBD2 (5 bases). Germline loops: CDR1 LNHDA, CDR2 SQIVND (reference sequence). The V end was cut by 9 bases, the J end by 4 bases, with 16 bases between. The CDR3 extends over 14 amino acids. Here the CDR3 reads CASRKIGVYNEQFF. Written as DNA, the CDR3 is TGTGCCAGCAGGAAGATCGGGGTTTACAATGAGCAGTTCTTC.

This clone appeared a few times. This rearrangement joins TRBV4-2 to TRBJ2-7, with 11 bases aligning to TRBD2. Germline V gene data show CDR1 as LGHNA and CDR2 as YNFKEQ. CDR3 length: 17 amino acids. The ends lost 3 bases at V and 0 bases at J; junction bases unmatched: 7. This CDR3 reads CASSHSGGLAVSYEQYF. The CDR3 DNA follows: TGTGCCAGCAGCCACTCGGGGGGACTAGCGGTCTCCTACGAGCAGTACTTC.

As for this clone: A read error may account for a junction end that differs from germline. The chain links TRBV29-1 to TRBJ1-1; D may be TRBD1 (6 bases). The CDR3 extends over 16 amino acids. In germline, CDR1 is SQVTM, CDR2 ANQGSEA. The CDR3 region has the DNA TGCAGCGCTGAAGGGGGGCCAGGGTGGGATGGCACTGAAGCTTTCTTT. This gives the protein CSAEGGPGWDGTEAFF.

V usage is TRBV27 and J usage is TRBJ2-1; D perhaps matches TRBD1 (6 bases). This CDR3 region has 15 residues. V was shortened by 5 bases and J by 1 base, with 12 bases between the two germline ends. Looked up from germline, CDR1 is MNHEY and CDR2 is SMNVEV (reference sequence). The CDR3 sequence is CASSTWTASYNEQFF. The CDR3, as DNA: TGTGCCAGCAGTACGTGGACAGCGTCCTACAATGAGCAGTTCTTC.

The rearrangement uses TRBV28 and TRBJ2-1; TRBD1 aligns across 7 bases. The CDR3 covers 15 residues. The V and J ends lost 5 bases and 8 bases, in that order; junction bases with no gene match: 12. Per germline, CDR1 MDHEN and CDR2 SYDVKM. The CDR3 is CASSPGDSFIDEQFF. The DNA for the CDR3 is TGTGCCAGCAGTCCCGGGGACAGTTTTATCGATGAGCAGTTCTTC.

The chain has TRBV4-1 and TRBJ1-5, with TRBD1 matching 8 bases. After removal of 4 bases from V and 2 bases from J, the junction contained 7 bases not matched to a gene. Germline V gene data show CDR1 as MGHRA and CDR2 as YSYEKL. The CDR3 spans 16 residues. The DNA for the CDR3 is TGCGCCAGCAGCCCGGGACAGGCCCGAGGCAATCAGCCCCAGCATTTT. Protein: CASSPGQARGNQPQHF.

This chain connects TRBV28 to TRBJ2-7; 8 bases map to TRBD2. The CDR3 is 16 amino acids. Germline V CDR1 and CDR2: MDHEN, SYDVKM. The junction had 11 bases not matched to a gene; V was cut back by 5 bases and J by 2 bases. This chain's CDR3 is CASSDPSGGTTYEQYF. CDR3 DNA sequence: TGTGCCAGCAGTGACCCCAGCGGGGGTACCACCTACGAGCAGTACTTC.

This chain uses TRBV6-4 with TRBJ2-1; D may be TRBD1 (5 bases). Trimming pared 10 bases from V and 7 bases from J, leaving 20 bases between. Germline V CDR1 and CDR2: MRHNA, SNTAGT. CDR3 length: 14 amino acids. CDR3: CATRAGLSGNEQFF. The CDR3 coding sequence is TGTGCCACCCGAGCAGGGTTAAGTGGGAATGAGCAGTTCTTC.

This sequence joins TRBV7-9 and TRBJ1-2; D is possibly TRBD1 (6 bases). This CDR3 is 15 amino acids long. The V and J ends lost 4 bases and 0 bases respectively, with 12 bases between them. CDR1 SEHNR and CDR2 FQNEAQ come from the germline V gene (reference sequence). CDR3 bases: TGTGCCAGCAGCTATGACAGGCTCACTAACTATGGCTACACCTTC. This codes for CASSYDRLTNYGYTF.

The rearrangement joins TRBV28 to TRBJ2-5; D perhaps matches TRBD1 (5 bases). This CDR3 spans 13 amino acids. Germline V gene data show CDR1 as MDHEN and CDR2 as SYDVKM. Trimming removed 3 bases at V and 2 bases at J, with 7 bases between. The CDR3 nucleotides read TGTGCCAGCAGTTTGTCAGGGCAAGAGACCCAGTACTTC. Its translation: CASSLSGQETQYF. Together with reference TRBV28 and TRBJ2-5, the CDR3 gives the full variable domain: DVKVTQSSRYLVKRTGEKVFLECVQDMDHENMFWYRQDPGLGLRLIYFSYDVKMKEKGDIPEGYSVSREKKERFSLILESASTNQTSMYLCASSLSGQETQYFGPGTRLLVL.

The rearrangement uses TRBV27 and TRBJ2-7; TRBD2 aligns across 15 bases. This CDR3 region has 19 residues. Germline CDR1 reads MNHEY; CDR2 reads SMNVEV (reference sequence). Trimming took 0 bases from V and 3 from J; bases not matched to a gene: 9. The CDR3 spells CASSLSLGLAGGPYYEQYF. DNA of the CDR3: TGTGCCAGCAGTTTATCCCTGGGACTAGCGGGGGGACCCTACTACGAGCAGTACTTC.

The rearrangement links TRBV7-6 to TRBJ2-5, with TRBD2 identical over 12 bases. The CDR3 is made up of 16 amino acids. The junction had 7 bases not matched to a gene; V was cut back by 1 base and J by 7 bases. The germline CDR1 and CDR2 sequences are SGHVS and FNYEAQ. The chain's CDR3 is CASSLESSGRAATQYF. DNA for the CDR3: TGTGCCAGCAGCTTAGAATCTAGCGGGAGGGCCGCGACCCAGTACTTC. Looking up the rest from reference TRBV7-6 and TRBJ2-5 gives the full variable domain: GAGVSQSPRYKVTKRGQDVALRCDPISGHVSLYWYRQALGQGPEFLTYFNYEAQQDKSGLPNDRFSAERPEGSISTLTIQRTEQRDSAMYRCASSLESSGRAATQYFGPGTRLLVL.

The chain joins TRBV14 to TRBJ2-1; D is possibly TRBD1 (6 bases). In germline, CDR1 is SGHDN, CDR2 FVKESK. The CDR3 totals 16 residues. V was clipped by 1 base and J by 9 bases, with 19 bases between them. The CDR3 reads CASSQGRTVPITEQFF. CDR3 DNA sequence: TGTGCCAGCAGCCAAGGGAGGACAGTCCCTATTACTGAGCAGTTCTTC. The full variable domain, in which reference TRBV14 and TRBJ2-1 provide the parts outside the CDR3, is EAGVTQFPSHSVIEKGQTVTLRCDPISGHDNLYWYRRVMGKEIKFLLHFVKESKQDESGMPNNRFLAERTGGTYSTLKVQPAELEDSGVYFCASSQGRTVPITEQFFGPGTRLTVL.

The chain joins TRBV6-5 to TRBJ2-7; TRBD1 is a possible D gene (6 bases). With the DNA end fitting TRBJ2-1 better, the J assignment may be wrong. Germline V gene data show CDR1 as MNHEY and CDR2 as SVGAGI. The CDR3 contains 16 residues. The CDR3 DNA follows: TGTGCCAGCAGTTCCAGACAGGTCCTGCGCCCCAATGAGCAGTTCTTC. It codes for CASSSRQVLRPNEQFF.

The CDR3 here is CASSTNRDSQPQHF. The DNA for the CDR3 is TGTGCCAGCAGTACGAATCGGGACTCTCAGCCCCAGCATTTT. This chain connects TRBV28 to TRBJ1-5, with a possible D match to TRBD1 (5 bases). V was cut by 5 bases and J by 6 bases, with 14 bases left in between. Germline values: CDR1 MDHEN, CDR2 SYDVKM. The CDR3 covers 14 residues.

The chain links TRBV10-3 to TRBJ2-7; the match to TRBD1 covers 7 bases. Germline values: CDR1 ENHRY, CDR2 SYGVKD. The CDR3 totals 12 residues. V shed 6 bases, J shed 1 base, and the junction held 0 bases outside the gene matches. DNA of the CDR3: TGTGCCATCAGGACAGGGTCCTACGAGCAGTACTTC. It is translated as CAIRTGSYEQYF.

This clone was recorded a few times. The chain is built from TRBV5-4 and TRBJ1-1; tentative D call: TRBD1 (6 bases). The CDR3 loop spans 16 amino acids. In germline, CDR1 is SGHNT, CDR2 YYREEE (reference sequence). Trimming took off 0 bases at V and 5 bases at J, with 17 bases between the two ends. The CDR3 protein is CASSLEGGEGGTEAFF. The CDR3 coding sequence is TGTGCCAGCAGCTTGGAAGGGGGGGAAGGAGGAACTGAAGCTTTCTTT.

J is TRBJ1-4 and V is TRBV5-8; D perhaps matches TRBD1 (5 bases). Germline CDR1 reads SGHTS; CDR2 reads YDEGEE. The CDR3 is made up of 16 amino acids. Trimming stripped 4 bases from V and 3 bases from J, with 16 bases between. CDR3 loop: CASSVVGQGPNEKLFF. The CDR3 nucleotides read TGTGCCAGCAGCGTGGTAGGGCAGGGTCCTAATGAAAAACTGTTTTTT.

The chain has TRBV4-1 and TRBJ2-1, with 8 bases fitting TRBD1. Germline CDR1 MGHRA, CDR2 YSYEKL. V lost 0 bases and J lost 8; bases outside the gene matches: 18. The CDR3 covers 19 residues. CDR3 amino acids: CASSQDRQGTGRFYDEQFF. CDR3 sequence (DNA): TGCGCCAGCAGCCAAGATCGGCAGGGGACAGGCAGATTTTACGATGAGCAGTTCTTC.